The 17 T cell receptor beta chains below all came from one sample that was sequenced in a study of T cells in Graves' hyperthyroidism and ophthalmopathy. Amplified TCR beta CDR3 regions derived from RNA transcripts. Using the HTBI primer set, a first-round RT-PCR was run on the TCR CDR3. TCRdb reprocessed the multiplex PCR reads with MiXCR, giving one entry per CDR3 protein. The sample contains around 520,000 distinct CDR3 sequences, around 22% of which appear only once. Source material: blood. The receptors were sampled from a woman aged 30 to 39 with Graves' ophthalmopathy.

The chain combines TRBV6-5 with TRBJ2-7; the D gene could be TRBD1 or TRBD2 (6 bases each). V was clipped by 2 bases and J by 0 bases, with 11 bases between them. This CDR3 is built from 15 residues. The germline gives CDR1 MNHEY, CDR2 SVGAGI. The CDR3 nucleotides read TGTGCCAGCAGTTACGAGGGGGAGGTCTCCTACGAGCAGTACTTC. It specifies CASSYEGEVSYEQYF.

The chain uses TRBV6-2 or TRBV6-3 and TRBJ2-5, with TRBD2 matching 11 bases. The germline CDR1 and CDR2 sequences are MNHEY and SVGEGT. Losses at the gene ends were 6 bases for V and 7 bases for J; bases not matched to a gene: 10. This CDR3 has 15 residues. The CDR3 bases are TGTGCCAGCAGACCACTAGCGGGGGTTGATCGGACCCAGTACTTC. Amino acid sequence: CASRPLAGVDRTQYF.

The chain employs TRBV28 and TRBJ2-7; TRBD2 matches 7 bases. The CDR3 loop spans 17 amino acids. Looked up from germline, CDR1 is MDHEN and CDR2 is SYDVKM. Germline trimming cut 5 bases from V and 4 bases from J; bases unmatched to any gene: 17. Here the CDR3 DNA reads TGTGCCAGCAGTCGAACCCCCAACCGGGCGGGAGAGTACGAGCAGTACTTC. This codes for CASSRTPNRAGEYEQYF.

The gene calls are TRBV12-3 or TRBV12-4 and TRBJ2-2; 7 bases are shared with TRBD2. CDR3 size: 16 residues. The J segment lost 3 bases and the V segment lost 1 base, leaving 5 bases of the junction unmatched. The CDR3 DNA reads as TGTGCCAGCAGTTTAGGCCAAGCGGGGTACACCGGGGAGCTGTTTTTT. Protein product: CASSLGQAGYTGELFF.

This clonotype was detected many times. The V and J genes are TRBV5-8 and TRBJ1-5; D not resolved. V was shortened by 1 base and J by 5 bases, with 10 bases between the two germline ends. Germline loops: CDR1 SGHTS, CDR2 YDEGEE. The CDR3 length is 14 residues. CDR3: CASSLTVSYQPQHF. Here the CDR3 DNA reads TGTGCCAGCAGCTTGACAGTTAGTTATCAGCCCCAGCATTTT.

Points on this clonotype: A junction end diverges from the germline sequence, so it may reflect a read error. The gene calls are TRBV6-1 and TRBJ1-2; no clear D gene. Germline loops: CDR1 MNHNS, CDR2 SASEGT. The CDR3 runs 13 residues. The CDR3 nucleotides read TGTGCCAGCAGCGAAGTATGGGGCTATGGCTACACCTTC. This gives the protein CASSEVWGYGYTF.

This chain uses TRBV28 with TRBJ2-7; 9 bases agree with TRBD1. This CDR3 region has 15 residues. Trimming removed 6 bases from V and 4 bases from J; junction bases left unmatched: 10. The germline V gene has CDR1 MDHEN and CDR2 SYDVKM. CDR3 sequence (DNA): TGTGCCAGCAGCCTCTCCGGGACAGGGTGGTACGAGCAGTACTTC. This codes for CASSLSGTGWYEQYF.

This clonotype was recorded many times. The V call is TRBV20-1, the J call TRBJ1-2; 7 nucleotides align to TRBD1. The CDR3 length is 13 residues. V lost 1 base, J lost 6 bases, and 5 bases stayed unmatched. Germline CDR1 DFQATT, CDR2 SNEGSKA (reference sequence). DNA of the CDR3: TGCAGTGCTAGAGGAGAGGGGGCACATGGCTACACCTTC. It encodes CSARGEGAHGYTF.

The rearrangement uses TRBV12-3 or TRBV12-4 and TRBJ2-7; D gene unclear. The V and J ends lost 5 bases and 6 bases respectively, with 11 bases between them. There are 12 residues in the CDR3. The CDR3 DNA reads TGTGCCAGCAGTGAACGGTTGACCGAGCAGTACTTC. It codes for CASSERLTEQYF.

In its sample, this clonotype was seen many times. The J gene is TRBJ1-1, the V gene TRBV11-2, with a tentative D call TRBD1 (5 bases). Trimming shortened V by 4 bases and J by 6 bases, and 12 bases separated the two germline ends. Germline CDR1 and CDR2: SGHAT and FQNNGV. CDR3 length: 13 amino acids. The CDR3 loop is CASSSTRGSEAFF. The CDR3 nucleotides read TGTGCCAGCAGCTCCACAAGGGGTTCTGAAGCTTTCTTT.

The rearrangement joins TRBV5-1 to TRBJ2-7, with D unresolved. Trimming pared 4 bases from V and 6 bases from J, leaving 11 bases between. This CDR3 is built from 12 residues. The V gene's germline CDR1 is SGHRS and CDR2 YFSETQ. CDR3 nucleotides: TGCGCCAGCAGCGCAACGACCGGCGAGCAGTACTTC. Translation: CASSATTGEQYF.

There are many counts of this clonotype. The rearrangement joins TRBV7-8 to TRBJ2-7; 12 bases are a match to TRBD1. J lost 9 bases, V lost 5 bases, and 5 bases had no gene match. The CDR3 extends over 13 amino acids. Germline V lookup: CDR1 SGHVS, CDR2 FQNEAQ. CDR3 nucleotides: TGTGCCAGCAGCCGGGACAGGGGGCGCGGGCAGTACTTC. This codes for CASSRDRGRGQYF.

The sample holds many counts of this clonotype. One end of the junction is discordant with germline, which a read error may explain. This chain joins TRBV2 and TRBJ1-5, with D tentatively TRBD1 (6 bases). The CDR3 contains 17 residues. Germline CDR1 SNHLY, CDR2 FYNNEI. The CDR3 loop is CASREGQLAKSNQPQHF. In nucleotides, the CDR3 is TGTGCCAGCAGGGAAGGACAGTTAGCCAAGAGCAATCAGCCCCAGCATTTT.

This clonotype was detected ten times or more. The chain has TRBV9 and TRBJ1-5; 7 bases are a match to TRBD1. In germline, CDR1 is SGDLS, CDR2 YYNGEE. Losses at the gene ends were 3 bases for V and 5 bases for J; bases not matched to a gene: 5. CDR3 length: 14 residues. The CDR3 spells CASSAGQPDQPQHF. CDR3 nucleotide sequence: TGTGCCAGCAGCGCGGGACAGCCAGATCAGCCCCAGCATTTT. Combining the CDR3 with reference TRBV9 and TRBJ1-5 gives the whole variable domain DSGVTQTPKHLITATGQRVTLRCSPRSGDLSVYWYQQSLDQGLQFLIQYYNGEERAKGNILERFSAQQFPDLHSELNLSSLELGDSALYFCASSAGQPDQPQHFGDGTRLSIL.

The chain recombines TRBV7-3 with TRBJ2-7; no clear D. This CDR3 spans 16 amino acids. Between the trimmed V and J ends, which lost 5 bases and 3 bases, there was a span of 20 bases. Germline CDR1 reads SGHTA; CDR2 reads FQGTGA. CDR3 residues: CASSPQFLWTGYEQYF. In DNA, the CDR3 is TGTGCCAGCAGCCCCCAGTTTCTCTGGACGGGCTACGAGCAGTACTTC.

Ten or more counts support this clonotype. The chain recombines TRBV6-5 with TRBJ1-1, with TRBD1 as a possible D gene (5 bases). CDR1 is MNHEY, CDR2 SVGAGI, per germline. Trimming cost V 0 bases and J 4 bases, with 12 bases left between them. The CDR3 is made up of 15 amino acids. Written as DNA, the CDR3 is TGTGCCAGCAGTTACTCTCAGGGTTGGGCCACTGAAGCTTTCTTT. This sequence encodes CASSYSQGWATEAFF.

This clonotype was counted only a few times. This chain joins TRBV4-3 and TRBJ1-6, with a weak D call TRBD1 (5 bases). Trimming left V 0 bases short and J 8 bases short, with 11 bases between. CDR3 length: 15 amino acids. CDR1 is LGHNA, CDR2 YSLEER, per germline. CDR3 sequence (DNA): TGCGCCAGCAGCCAAGAGGGGGGTGTTGATTCACCCCTCCACTTT. Its translation: CASSQEGGVDSPLHF.